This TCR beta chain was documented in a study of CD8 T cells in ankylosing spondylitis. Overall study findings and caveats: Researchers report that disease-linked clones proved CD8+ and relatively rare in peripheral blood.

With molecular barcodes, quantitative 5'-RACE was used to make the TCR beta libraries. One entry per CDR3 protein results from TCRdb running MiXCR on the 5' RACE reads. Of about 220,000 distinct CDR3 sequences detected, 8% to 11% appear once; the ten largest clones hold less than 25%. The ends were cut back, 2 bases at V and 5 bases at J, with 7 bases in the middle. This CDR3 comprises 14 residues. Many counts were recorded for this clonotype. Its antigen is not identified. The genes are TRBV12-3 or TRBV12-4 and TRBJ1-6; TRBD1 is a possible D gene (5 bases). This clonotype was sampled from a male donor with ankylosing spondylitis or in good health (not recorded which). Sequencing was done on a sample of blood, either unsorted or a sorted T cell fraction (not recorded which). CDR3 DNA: TGTGCCAGCAGTTTACAGGGTCATAATTCACCCCTCCACTTT. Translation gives CASSLQGHNSPLHF.